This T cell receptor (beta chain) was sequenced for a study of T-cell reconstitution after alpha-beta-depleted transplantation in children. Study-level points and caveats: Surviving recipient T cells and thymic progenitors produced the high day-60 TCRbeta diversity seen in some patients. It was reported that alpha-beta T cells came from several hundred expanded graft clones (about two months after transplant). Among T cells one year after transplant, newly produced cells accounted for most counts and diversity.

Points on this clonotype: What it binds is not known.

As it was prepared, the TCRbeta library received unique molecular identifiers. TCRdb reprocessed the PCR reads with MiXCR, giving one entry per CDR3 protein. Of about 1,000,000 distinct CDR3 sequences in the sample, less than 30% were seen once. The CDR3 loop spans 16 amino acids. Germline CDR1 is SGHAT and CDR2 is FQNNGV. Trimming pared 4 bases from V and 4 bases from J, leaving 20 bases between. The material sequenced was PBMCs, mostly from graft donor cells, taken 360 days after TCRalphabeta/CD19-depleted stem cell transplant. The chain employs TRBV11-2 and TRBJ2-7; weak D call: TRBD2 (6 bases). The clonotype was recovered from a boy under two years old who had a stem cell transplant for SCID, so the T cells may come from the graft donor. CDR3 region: CASSSTLGTVGYEQYF. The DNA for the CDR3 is TGTGCCAGCAGCTCCACCTTGGGGACTGTGGGATACGAGCAGTACTTC.